This T cell receptor (beta chain) was captured in a study of T-cell memory formation after mild COVID-19. On this clonotype: Its antigen is as yet unknown.

The germline V gene encodes CDR1 SEHNR and CDR2 FQNEAQ (reference sequence). V was pared by 6 bases and J by 0 bases, with 6 bases between. There are 12 residues in the CDR3. MiXCR, applied by TCRdb to the 5' RACE reads, yields one record per CDR3 protein. Of about 470,000 distinct CDR3 sequences in the sample, approximately 23% are singletons; the top ten hold under 15%. Points from the study as a whole: Clones that contracted from day 15 to 85 had balanced CD4/CD8; later expanders were CD4+ biased. Some responding clones appeared in pre-infection memory, suggesting cross-reactive memory joined. The CD4+ clones that contracted clustered mainly within CM and EM, and the CD8+ clones concentrated in EMRA.

The TCR sequence derives from an adult woman who had mild COVID-19 (a few samples of this study predate the infection). Cell type and time point are not known. The gene calls are TRBV7-9 and TRBJ2-7; D call uncertain. Material: PBMCs or a T cell subset sorted from them (not recorded which). This CDR3 reads CASRFDSYEQYF. The DNA for the CDR3 is TGTGCCAGCAGGTTCGACTCCTACGAGCAGTACTTC.